These 19 T cell receptor beta chains came from one sample sequenced in a study of OX40 agonist ivuxolimab in advanced cancers. The data were produced by immunoSEQ multiplex PCR, yet TCRdb's version contains in-frame clones alone and is incomplete. The sample comprises about 43,000 clones, around 90% of which are singletons, and about 20% rests with the top ten. The sample was CD4+ or CD8+ T cells sorted from blood, taken in a trial of the OX40 agonist ivuxolimab. These receptors originate from an adult with an advanced solid tumor such as melanoma, head and neck, liver or kidney cancer.

V usage is TRBV5-6 and J usage is TRBJ1-2; D is unresolved. Trimming left V 3 bases short and J 4 bases short, with 10 bases between. The CDR3 is 13 amino acids. Germline CDR1 reads SGHDT; CDR2 reads YYEEEE. The CDR3 DNA sequence: TGTGCCAGCAGCTCGGACGGCTTCTATGGCTACACCTTC. This translates into CASSSDGFYGYTF.

A few counts support this clone. The chain joins TRBV7-6 to TRBJ2-1; possibly TRBD2 for D (5 bases). The CDR3 is 16 residues long. CDR1 is SGHVS and CDR2 is FNYEAQ in the germline V gene. Trimming cost V 1 base and J 10 bases, with 20 bases left between them. This CDR3 reads CASSLEGGMGSLEQFF. CDR3 DNA sequence: TGTGCCAGCAGCTTAGAAGGAGGAATGGGTTCGTTGGAGCAGTTCTTC. Filled out from reference TRBV7-6 and TRBJ2-1, the complete variable domain reads GAGVSQSPRYKVTKRGQDVALRCDPISGHVSLYWYRQALGQGPEFLTYFNYEAQQDKSGLPNDRFSAERPEGSISTLTIQRTEQRDSAMYRCASSLEGGMGSLEQFFGPGTRLTVL.

V gene TRBV18 combines with J gene TRBJ2-3; TRBD1 or TRBD2 may be the D gene (5 bases each). V was shortened by 3 bases and J by 1 base, with 8 bases between the two germline ends. This CDR3 is built from 14 residues. CDR1 and CDR2 (germline): KGHSH, LQKENI. Here the CDR3 DNA reads TGTGCCAGCTCACCGGTGGGGGGCACAGATACGCAGTATTTT. It specifies CASSPVGGTDTQYF.

CDR3 nucleotide sequence: TGTGCCAGCGTTTTCCCTAGCGGGCTATACGAGCAGTACTTC. This encodes CASVFPSGLYEQYF. This chain uses TRBV6-1 with TRBJ2-7, with TRBD2 identical over 8 bases. Germline V CDR1 and CDR2: MNHNS, SASEGT. The ends lost 8 bases at V and 4 bases at J; junction bases unmatched: 10. CDR3 length: 14 amino acids.

The CDR3 DNA is TGCGCCAGCAGCCAGGGCGGGACAGGGGTGGGTCAGCCCCAGCATTTT. Translated: CASSQGGTGVGQPQHF. J is TRBJ1-5 and V is TRBV4-1, with 10 nucleotides matching TRBD1. Germline CDR1 reads MGHRA; CDR2 reads YSYEKL. The trim removed 3 bases at V and 6 bases at J, leaving 8 bases unmatched. This CDR3 region has 16 residues.

The chain employs TRBV28 and TRBJ1-2; D is ambiguous. This CDR3 region has 13 residues. Germline V gives CDR1 MDHEN, CDR2 SYDVKM. The V end lost 6 bases, the J end lost 8 bases, and 16 bases lay between the germline ends. The CDR3 sequence is CASREAGERGYTF. The CDR3 DNA is TGTGCCAGCAGGGAAGCAGGAGAAAGGGGCTACACCTTC.

This chain connects TRBV6-5 to TRBJ2-7; 8 nucleotides align to TRBD1. The CDR3 sequence is 13 residues long. J lost 6 bases, V lost 6 bases, and 7 bases had no gene match. Germline V CDR1 and CDR2: MNHEY, SVGAGI. As DNA, the CDR3 is TGTGCCAGCAGCCCCGGACAGGGTTCCGAGCAGTACTTC. Amino acids: CASSPGQGSEQYF.

This chain joins TRBV16 and TRBJ2-1; TRBD1 might be the D (6 bases). Trimming took off 3 bases at V and 6 bases at J, with 21 bases between the two ends. Germline V gene sequence: CDR1 KGHSY, CDR2 FQNENV. The CDR3 is made up of 17 amino acids. The CDR3 reads CASSHSRSGGQLNEQFF. The DNA of the CDR3 is TGTGCCAGCAGCCATTCGAGGAGTGGAGGACAGCTCAATGAGCAGTTCTTC.

The V gene is TRBV6-5, the J gene TRBJ2-5; 8 nucleotides align to TRBD2. The V and J ends lost 1 base and 3 bases, in that order; junction bases with no gene match: 1. The CDR3 contains 14 residues. The germline V gene encodes CDR1 MNHEY and CDR2 SVGAGI. CDR3 nucleotide sequence: TGTGCCAGCAGTTACTGGGGACTAGAAGAGACCCAGTACTTC. Its protein product is CASSYWGLEETQYF.

The rearrangement uses TRBV7-9 and TRBJ2-7, with 8 bases identical to TRBD1. V lost 5 bases and J lost 3; bases outside the gene matches: 9. The CDR3 runs to 15 residues. Germline CDR1 reads SEHNR; CDR2 reads FQNEAQ (reference sequence). This chain's CDR3 is CASSHGQGVYYEQYF. The CDR3 DNA reads TGTGCCAGCAGCCACGGACAGGGAGTCTACTACGAGCAGTACTTC. The full variable domain, completed using reference TRBV7-9 and TRBJ2-7, is DTGVSQNPRHKITKRGQNVTFRCDPISEHNRLYWYRQTLGQGPEFLTYFQNEAQLEKSRLLSDRFSAERPKGSFSTLEIQRTEQGDSAMYLCASSHGQGVYYEQYFGPGTRLTVT.

The rearrangement joins TRBV13 to TRBJ2-5, with D maybe TRBD2 (7 bases). Trimming pared 5 bases from V and 5 bases from J, leaving 18 bases between. Germline V lookup: CDR1 PRHDT, CDR2 FYEKMQ (reference sequence). The CDR3 has 15 amino acids. The CDR3 DNA follows: TGTGCCAGCAGCCCCCCATGGCGGGGGCAGGAGACCCAGTACTTC. This translates into CASSPPWRGQETQYF.

The chain links TRBV28 to TRBJ1-5; D gene uncertain. The ends were cut back, 2 bases at V and 8 bases at J, with 10 bases in the middle. The CDR3 spans 13 residues. CDR1 MDHEN and CDR2 SYDVKM come from the germline V gene. In DNA, the CDR3 is TGTGCCAGCAGTTTACCCCCCCGGGAGCCCCAGCATTTT. This encodes CASSLPPREPQHF.

This clone was counted only a few times. The chain employs TRBV4-2 and TRBJ2-7; the match to TRBD2 covers 13 bases. V trimming: 0 bases; J trimming: 2 bases; junction bases outside the gene matches: 1. CDR1 and CDR2 (germline): LGHNA, YNFKEQ. The CDR3 spans 16 residues. This chain's CDR3 is CASSQEGTSGAYEQYF. CDR3 DNA: TGTGCCAGCAGCCAAGAGGGGACTAGCGGGGCCTACGAGCAGTACTTC.

This chain joins TRBV9 and TRBJ2-3; 7 nucleotides match TRBD2. The CDR3 has 12 residues. In germline, CDR1 is SGDLS, CDR2 YYNGEE. The V and J ends lost 7 bases and 5 bases, in that order; junction bases with no gene match: 4. CDR3 bases: TGTGCCAGCTCCCGGGGGGAAGATACGCAGTATTTT. Translated: CASSRGEDTQYF.

V usage is TRBV4-2 and J usage is TRBJ2-3; D is undetermined. V lost 1 base, J lost 2 bases, and 7 bases lay in between. This CDR3 spans 14 amino acids. Germline CDR1 is LGHNA and CDR2 is YNFKEQ. The CDR3 coding sequence is TGTGCCAGCAGCCAAGGACTTTACACAGATACGCAGTATTTT. It translates to CASSQGLYTDTQYF.

The table lists this clone with a count of one. The rearrangement uses TRBV5-4 and TRBJ2-2, with D perhaps TRBD1 or TRBD2 (5 bases each). Germline CDR1 SGHNT, CDR2 YYREEE (reference sequence). The V gene lost 4 bases and the J gene lost 5 bases, with 9 bases spanning the gap. The CDR3 has 13 amino acids. The DNA for the CDR3 is TGTGCCAGCAGCGGGGGAGTTACCGGGGAGCTGTTTTTT. It translates to CASSGGVTGELFF.

The J gene is TRBJ2-1, the V gene TRBV5-4, with D unclear. V gave up 0 bases and J gave up 5 bases, with 3 bases separating them. The CDR3 is 12 amino acids. The germline V gene has CDR1 SGHNT and CDR2 YYREEE (reference sequence). The CDR3 DNA sequence: TGTGCCAGCAGCTTGGCACACAATGAGCAGTTCTTC. It codes for CASSLAHNEQFF.

The chain combines TRBV6-1 with TRBJ2-2; D is unresolved. Trimming pared 4 bases from V and 5 bases from J, leaving 2 bases between. The CDR3 sequence is 11 residues long. Germline V lookup: CDR1 MNHNS, CDR2 SASEGT. The CDR3 here is CASSVTGELFF. In DNA, the CDR3 is TGTGCCAGCAGTGTTACCGGGGAGCTGTTTTTT.

V gene TRBV28 combines with J gene TRBJ2-7; unclear D gene. V lost 7 bases to trimming and J lost 4 bases, with 20 bases between them. This CDR3 comprises 15 residues. Germline CDR1 is MDHEN and CDR2 is SYDVKM. The CDR3 protein is CASTSTPDGVYEQYF. CDR3 in DNA: TGTGCCAGCACCTCTACCCCGGACGGAGTTTACGAGCAGTACTTC.